This T cell receptor beta chain was captured in a study of blood T cell repertoires in COVID-19 (dated by TCRdb to about 2020). With respect to the entire study: Samples from collaborators originated in the United States, Italy and Spain and spanned both the acute and convalescent phases of COVID-19. The material from the prospective study consisted of cDNA or gDNA derived from T cells, B-cell-depleted T cells, or PBMCs. Deeply sampled blood TCRbeta repertoires from subjects exposed to, actively infected with, or recovered from COVID-19 were included in the dataset. A freely available public database, intended as a resource for researchers studying the immune response to SARS-CoV-2, is where the repertoires were released. The samples were drawn from two sources: the first 160 participants of the ongoing ImmuneRACE study, and over 950 subjects contributed by 6 global collaborators. A de-identified subject ID, COVID-19 status, age in years and sex were almost always included in the sample metadata. Where available, HLA class I and class II types were taken from metadata supplied by the sample provider and were not determined by assay-based typing. The investigation overall reported the following: The quantity of clinical and demographic metadata differed by source and by participant and was supplied without curation.

Details on this clone: The target of this receptor is not known. One base away there is no much larger clone; base qualities are not given.

CDR1 and CDR2 (SNHLY, FYNNEI) derive from the germline V gene. For this chain, trimming is 3 bases at the V end and 6 bases at the J end, and the number of junction bases without a gene match is 9. Counted from cysteine to phenylalanine, this CDR3 has 18 amino acids. Just CDR3 DNA is preserved here, 54 bases in frame from base 1. Collaborating institutions collected whole blood in K2EDTA tubes following their own protocols. For TCRbeta analysis, collaborator samples were shipped as frozen whole blood, as isolated PBMCs, or as DNA extracted from either sample type. The immunoSEQ Assay, a bias-controlled multiplex PCR, was used to amplify TCRbeta CDR3 regions from genomic DNA. Per the authors' processing: The number of nucleated cells in each sample was estimated by amplification of reference gene primers within the assay. To quantify the absolute abundance of each unique TCRbeta CDR3 rearrangement, sequence reads were collapsed and filtered. For each sample, productive Simpson clonality was calculated as the square root of Simpson's diversity index over productive rearrangements. TCRdb's version of the immuneACCESS table is confined to in-frame rearrangements and falls short of the full clone set. An unresolved V gene accounts for under half of the shortfall where checked; the remainder is of unknown origin. V and J calls and clone size are given by that table; D and trimming were obtained from the DNA. This sample lists around 170,000 clones; around 72% were detected once. The ten largest clones add up to less than 3% of the sample.

Sequencing input: peripheral blood. The chain employs TRBV2 and TRBJ2-2, and TRBD2 matches 14 of the central bases. This TCR was sampled from a woman older than 75 with acute or convalescent COVID-19. The CDR3 has the sequence CASSEFASGLAGAGELFF. The DNA sequence is given as TGTGCCAGCAGTGAGTTTGCGTCGGGACTAGCGGGAGCCGGGGAGCTGTTTTTT. With the rest looked up from the reference TRBV2 and TRBJ2-2 genes rather than sequenced, the full variable domain is EPEVTQTPSHQVTQMGQEVILRCVPISNHLYFYWYRQILGQKVEFLVSFYNNEISEKSEIFDDQFSVERPDGSNFTLKIRSTKLEDSAMYFCASSEFASGLAGAGELFFGEGSRLTVL.